This T cell receptor delta chain was captured in a study of γδ T cells in repeated Plasmodium falciparum infection. Study context: Malaria-naive adults were infected with P. falciparum NF54 four times over roughly 640 days.

Gammadelta T cells were flow-sorted from PBMC into Vgamma9/Vdelta2+ and Vdelta2-negative populations for bulk analysis. Study results and caveats: Compared with Australian children, Malian Vdelta2-negative repertoires seemed more clonal, less diverse, less shared.

TCRdb re-called the multiplex PCR reads using CATT. The data hold roughly 86,000 delta-chain clones, with around 1.4% observed a single time. On this clone itself: As yet, its antigen is unknown. TCRdb's entry gives the protein of a much larger clone, which mismatches this DNA's translation at residue 15, likely from a read error; the protein reported here is translated from the DNA.

Germline V lookup: CDR1 TSWWSYY, CDR2 QGS. The CDR3 spans 21 residues. With 2 bases clipped from V and 0 bases from J, the junction kept 19 bases outside the gene matches. The receptor's source is a pool of human donors (malaria-infected and uninfected, not separated). The sample taken for sequencing was gamma-delta T cells from blood. This chain uses TRDV1 with TRDJ1, with TRDD2 matching over 9 bases. Matching the DNA to germline supplied the J gene, which TCRdb does not give. The CDR3 DNA is TGTGCTCTTGGGGAAAAGGCCTTCCTACACCTAGTACTCCTTTACACCGATAAACTCATCTTT. It translates to CALGEKAFLHLVLLYTDKLIF.